This T cell receptor beta chain was sequenced during a study of cytomegalovirus exposure and HLA in healthy donors. Across the whole study: An early release of data contained approximately 80 million unique TCRs, which came from HLA-typed donors.

Germline assignment: CDR1 SGHTA and CDR2 FQGTGA. The CDR3 runs to 12 residues. V shed 5 bases, J shed 9 bases, and the junction held 2 bases outside the gene matches. The PCR had 60 Vbeta and 13 Jbeta primers. In the original analysis: A later analysis tallied approximately 87 million unique TCR beta chains, 10 million to 12 million of them shared. Measured with immunoSEQ multiplex PCR; TCRdb has only the in-frame clones, and not every one. That table gives V, J and clone size, and the DNA gave D and trimming. Of about 170,000 clones in the sample, around four fifths were seen once. The chain recombines TRBV7-3 with TRBJ2-1, with TRBD2 identical over 9 bases. Source material: PBMCs. This TCR derives from a female donor in good health and CMV-seronegative. The DNA of the CDR3 is TGTGCCAGCAGCGCACTAGCGGGTGAGCAGTTCTTC. Encoded protein: CASSALAGEQFF.